The sequence of this T cell receptor beta chain was determined in a study of response to subunit inactivated influenza vaccine. Overall study results and limits: Authors suggested that a seasonal influenza vaccination recruits few new T cells each time.

TCRdb analysed the RT-PCR reads with MiXCR anew, one entry per CDR3 protein. The table has roughly 710,000 distinct CDR3 sequences, approximately 15% seen once. The V gene lost 3 bases and the J gene lost 1 base, with 9 bases spanning the gap. Per germline, CDR1 MDHEN and CDR2 SYDVKM. This CDR3 spans 14 amino acids. Concerning this clonotype itself: Its antigen is unidentified.

This specimen consisted of PBMCs from blood, obtained roughly 15 days before vaccination. The rearrangement links TRBV28 to TRBJ2-5, with a weak D call TRBD1 (6 bases). This TCR derives from a man aged 45-65 years who received an inactivated influenza vaccine. For the CDR3, the DNA is TGTGCCAGCAGTTTCTTAGGGGGCCAAGAGACCCAGTACTTC. As protein: CASSFLGGQETQYF.